Included here is one T cell receptor (beta chain) sequence, with context. Antigen specificity is unknown. This specimen belongs to a study of memory CD4+ T cells and cytomegalovirus serostatus. Study overall: This sample comes from healthy Belgian adults, eight or nine CMV seropositive, roughly 22 seronegative.

Points from the study as a whole: Suggested: most of the CMV-linked TCR signature lies in CD4+ memory cells. CMV serostatus prediction reached median AUC approximately 0.95, or 0.91 with US-trained model. Each of fewer than 80 CMV-associated TCRbeta sequences occurred in one to five individuals.

CDR1 is SQVTM and CDR2 is ANQGSEA in the germline V gene. With 6 bases removed from V and 0 bases from J, the gap between germline ends came to 16 bases. The CDR3 contains 15 residues. The sort gate was single viable CD3+CD4+CD8-CD45RO+ cells for memory CD4+ T cells. Using immunoSEQ multiplex PCR, the repertoire was profiled, and TCRdb retains in-frame clones only, with some absent. The table shows about 27,000 clones, with about 70% occurring only once. V and J are TRBV29-1 and TRBJ2-3; perhaps TRBD2 as D (5 bases). The source of this sequence is an adult in good health and CMV-seronegative. Sequencing was done on a sample of memory CD4+ T cells from blood. CDR3 coding DNA: TGCAGCGTGAGCCGGACTGCCGCTAGCACAGATACGCAGTATTTT. Residues: CSVSRTAASTDTQYF.